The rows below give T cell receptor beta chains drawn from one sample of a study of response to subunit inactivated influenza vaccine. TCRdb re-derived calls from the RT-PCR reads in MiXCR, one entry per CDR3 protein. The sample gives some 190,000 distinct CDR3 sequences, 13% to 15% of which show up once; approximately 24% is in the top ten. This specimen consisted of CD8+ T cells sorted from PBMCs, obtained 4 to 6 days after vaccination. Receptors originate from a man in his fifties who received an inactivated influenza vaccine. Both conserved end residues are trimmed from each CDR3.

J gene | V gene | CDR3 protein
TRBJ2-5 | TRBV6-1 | ASSFTGAWETQY
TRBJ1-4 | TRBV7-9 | ASSLEGMAEKLF
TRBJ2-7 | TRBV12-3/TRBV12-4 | ASSFVQGGEQY
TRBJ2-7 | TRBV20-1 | SARVAGDNYEQY
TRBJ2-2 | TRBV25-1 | ASSDPPSGPNTGELF
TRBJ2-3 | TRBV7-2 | ASSLGFGLAGITDTQY
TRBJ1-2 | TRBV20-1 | SAEMGGPYYGYT
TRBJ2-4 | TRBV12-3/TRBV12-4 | ASSSQGSDNIQY
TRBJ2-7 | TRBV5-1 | ASRPGPTQY
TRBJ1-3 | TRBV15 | ATSSRGERGNTIY
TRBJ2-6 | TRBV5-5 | ASIPPPGRTGANVLT
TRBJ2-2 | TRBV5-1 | ASSLGTTTGELF
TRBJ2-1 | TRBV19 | ASSIAYNEQF
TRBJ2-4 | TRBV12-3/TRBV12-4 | ASLGDAKNIQY
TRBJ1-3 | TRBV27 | ASRLQGNTIY
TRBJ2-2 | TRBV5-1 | ASSLATGELF
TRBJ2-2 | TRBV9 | ASSVDRWRGIGNTGELF
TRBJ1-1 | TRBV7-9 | ASSFPGLTATDTEAF
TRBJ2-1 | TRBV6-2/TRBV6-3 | ASSTTVYNEQF
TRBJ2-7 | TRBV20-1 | IARDFQRSSYEQY
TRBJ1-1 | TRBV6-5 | ASSPQTTNTEAF
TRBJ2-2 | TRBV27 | ASSLLGLANTGELF
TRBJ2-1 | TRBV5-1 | ASSPGTSGFNFYSDEQF
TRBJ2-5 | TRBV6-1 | ASSQETQY
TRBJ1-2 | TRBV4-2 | ASSQTGGDGYT
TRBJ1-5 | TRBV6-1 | ASSIGGPYSNQPQH
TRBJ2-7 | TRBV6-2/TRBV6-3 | ASTPPVPNRDRGWAYEQY
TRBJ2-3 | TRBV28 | ASSILRGSGTDTQY
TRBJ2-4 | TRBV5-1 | ASSDGGRNIQY
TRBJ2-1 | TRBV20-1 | SAPRGFEQF
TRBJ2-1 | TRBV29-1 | SVDDSYNEQF
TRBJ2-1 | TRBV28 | ASSTQTGGATNEQF
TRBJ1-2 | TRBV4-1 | ASSQDRGRGYT
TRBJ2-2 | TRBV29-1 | SVEERGQPSGELF
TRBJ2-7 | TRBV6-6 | ASSPGLYEQY
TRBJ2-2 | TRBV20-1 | SARDFSGKDPRNTGELF
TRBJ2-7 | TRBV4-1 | ASSQAGTGVYEQY
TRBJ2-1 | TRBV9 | ASSDPRGRNEQF
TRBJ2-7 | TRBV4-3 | ASSQEFSYEQY
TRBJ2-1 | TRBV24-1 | ATSDLGLGRDGNEQF
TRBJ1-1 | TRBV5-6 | ASSLAGPLNTEAF
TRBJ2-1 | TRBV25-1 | ASSEGGRTLYNEQF
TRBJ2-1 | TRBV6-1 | ASSHSRGGNEQF
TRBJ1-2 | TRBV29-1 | SVATGTAYGYT
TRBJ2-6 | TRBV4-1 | ASSRDRIISGANVLT
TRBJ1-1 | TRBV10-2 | ASSETRTGVVEAF
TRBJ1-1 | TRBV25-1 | ASSERDREKNTEAF
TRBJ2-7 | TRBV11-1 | ASSPDRRLYEQY
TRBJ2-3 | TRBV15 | ATSRDFLGQGTDTQY
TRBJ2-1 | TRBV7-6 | ASSFEAGSSYNEQF
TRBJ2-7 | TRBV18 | ASSTGGEQY